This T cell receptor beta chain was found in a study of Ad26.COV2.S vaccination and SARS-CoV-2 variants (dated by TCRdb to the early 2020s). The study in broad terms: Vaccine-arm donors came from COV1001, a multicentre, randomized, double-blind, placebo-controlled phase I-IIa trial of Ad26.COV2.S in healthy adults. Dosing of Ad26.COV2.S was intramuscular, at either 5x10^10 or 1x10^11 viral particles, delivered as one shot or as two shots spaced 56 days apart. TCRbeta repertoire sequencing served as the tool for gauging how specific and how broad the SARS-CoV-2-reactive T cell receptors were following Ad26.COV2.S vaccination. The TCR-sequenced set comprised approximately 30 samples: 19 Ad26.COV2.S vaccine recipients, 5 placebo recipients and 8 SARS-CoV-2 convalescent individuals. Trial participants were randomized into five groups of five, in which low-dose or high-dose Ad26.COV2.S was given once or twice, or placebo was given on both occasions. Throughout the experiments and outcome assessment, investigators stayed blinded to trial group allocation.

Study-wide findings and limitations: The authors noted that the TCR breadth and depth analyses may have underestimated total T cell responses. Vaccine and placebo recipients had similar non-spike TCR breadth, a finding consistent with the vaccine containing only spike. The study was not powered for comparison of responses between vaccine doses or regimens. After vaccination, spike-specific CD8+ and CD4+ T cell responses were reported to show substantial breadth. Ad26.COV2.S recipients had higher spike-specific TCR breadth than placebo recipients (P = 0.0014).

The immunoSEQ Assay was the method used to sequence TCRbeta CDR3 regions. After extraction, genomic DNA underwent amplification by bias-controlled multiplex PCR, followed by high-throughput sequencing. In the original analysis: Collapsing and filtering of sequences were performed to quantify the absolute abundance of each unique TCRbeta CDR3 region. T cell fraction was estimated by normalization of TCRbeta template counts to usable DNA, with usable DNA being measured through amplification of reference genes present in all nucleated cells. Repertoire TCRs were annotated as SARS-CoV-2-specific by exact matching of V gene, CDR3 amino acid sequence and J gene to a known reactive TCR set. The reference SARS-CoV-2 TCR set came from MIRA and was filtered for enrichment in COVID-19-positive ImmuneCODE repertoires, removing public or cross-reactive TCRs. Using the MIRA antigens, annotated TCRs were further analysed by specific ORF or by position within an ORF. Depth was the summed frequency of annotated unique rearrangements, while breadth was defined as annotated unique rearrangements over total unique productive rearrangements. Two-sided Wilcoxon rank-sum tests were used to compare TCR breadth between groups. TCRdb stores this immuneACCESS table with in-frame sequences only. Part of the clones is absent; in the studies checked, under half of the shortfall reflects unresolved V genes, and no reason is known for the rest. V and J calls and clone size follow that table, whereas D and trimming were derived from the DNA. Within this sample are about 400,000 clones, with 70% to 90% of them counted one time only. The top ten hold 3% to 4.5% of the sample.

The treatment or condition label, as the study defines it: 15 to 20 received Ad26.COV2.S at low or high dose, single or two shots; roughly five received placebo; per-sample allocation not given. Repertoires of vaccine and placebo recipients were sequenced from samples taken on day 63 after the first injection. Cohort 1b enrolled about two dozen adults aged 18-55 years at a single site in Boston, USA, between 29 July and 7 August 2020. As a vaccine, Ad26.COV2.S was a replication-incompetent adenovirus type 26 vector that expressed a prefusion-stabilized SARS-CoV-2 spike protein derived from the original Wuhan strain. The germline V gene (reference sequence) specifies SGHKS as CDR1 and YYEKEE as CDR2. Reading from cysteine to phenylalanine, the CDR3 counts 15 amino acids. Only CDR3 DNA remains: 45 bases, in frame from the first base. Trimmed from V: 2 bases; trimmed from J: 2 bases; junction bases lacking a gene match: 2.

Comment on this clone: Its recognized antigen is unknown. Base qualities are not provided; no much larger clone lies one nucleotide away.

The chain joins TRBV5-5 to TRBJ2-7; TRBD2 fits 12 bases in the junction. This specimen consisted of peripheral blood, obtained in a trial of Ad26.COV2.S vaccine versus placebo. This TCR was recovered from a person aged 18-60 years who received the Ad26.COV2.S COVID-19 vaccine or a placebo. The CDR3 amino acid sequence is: CASSFLAGGPYEQYF. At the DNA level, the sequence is TGTGCCAGCAGCTTCCTAGCGGGGGGGCCCTACGAGCAGTACTTC. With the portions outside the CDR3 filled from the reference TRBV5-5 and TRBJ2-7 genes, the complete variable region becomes DAGVTQSPTHLIKTRGQQVTLRCSPISGHKSVSWYQQVLGQGPQFIFQYYEKEERGRGNFPDRFSARQFPNYSSELNVNALLLGDSALYLCASSFLAGGPYEQYFGPGTRLTVT.